This record covers a single TCR beta chain. The antigen is undetermined. This CDR3 has 14 amino acids. Germline V lookup: CDR1 SGHRS, CDR2 YFSETQ. V was clipped by 0 bases and J by 6 bases, with 12 bases between them. Here immunoSEQ multiplex PCR was the method, and the copy in TCRdb shows in-frame clones only, minus some. The sample yields around 86,000 clones, 90% to 95% seen once. The record originates from a study of Tregs in tolerant kidney transplant recipients. Whole-study results and caveats: Activated donor B cell expansion appeared to reveal the most relevant donor-specific TCRbeta repertoire.

Related graft donors supplied nonmyeloablative bone marrow transplants, and mixed chimerism was transient. Thawed PBMCs were FACS-sorted into unstimulated CD4+CD25+CD127- regulatory T cells, CD4+CD25- non-regulatory cells, CD4 and CD8 cells. Here the sequenced sample was CD4+ T cells from blood (PBMCs), taken 24 months after the transplant. The chain combines TRBV5-1 with TRBJ1-2, with a possible D match to TRBD1 (6 bases). The TCR originated in a human patient who received a combined kidney and bone marrow transplant. Some T cells may originate from the graft donor. This CDR3 reads CASSLGAGDDGYTF. The DNA of the CDR3 is TGCGCCAGCAGCTTGGGTGCAGGGGACGATGGCTACACCTTC.